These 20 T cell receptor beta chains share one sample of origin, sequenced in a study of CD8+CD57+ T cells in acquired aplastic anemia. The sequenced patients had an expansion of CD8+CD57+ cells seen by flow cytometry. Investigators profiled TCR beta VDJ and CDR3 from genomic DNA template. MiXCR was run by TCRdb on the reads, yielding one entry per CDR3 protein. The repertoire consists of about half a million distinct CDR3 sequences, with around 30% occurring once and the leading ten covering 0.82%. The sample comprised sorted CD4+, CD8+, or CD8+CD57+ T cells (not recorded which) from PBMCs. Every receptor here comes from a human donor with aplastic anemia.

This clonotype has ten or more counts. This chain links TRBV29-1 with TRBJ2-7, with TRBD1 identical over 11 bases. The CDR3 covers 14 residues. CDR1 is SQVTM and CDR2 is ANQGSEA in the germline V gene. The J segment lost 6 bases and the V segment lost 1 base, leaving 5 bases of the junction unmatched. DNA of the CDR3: TGCAGCGTTGAAGCCGGGACAGGGGGAGTCGAGCAGTACTTC. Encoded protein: CSVEAGTGGVEQYF.

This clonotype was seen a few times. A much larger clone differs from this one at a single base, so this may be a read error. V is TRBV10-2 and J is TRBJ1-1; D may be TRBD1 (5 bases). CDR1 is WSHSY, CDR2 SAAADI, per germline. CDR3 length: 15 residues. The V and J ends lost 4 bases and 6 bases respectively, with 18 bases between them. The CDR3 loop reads CASSVAGGSHAEAFF. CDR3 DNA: TGCGCCAGCAGTGTTGCGGGGGGATCTCACGCTGAAGCTTTCTTT.

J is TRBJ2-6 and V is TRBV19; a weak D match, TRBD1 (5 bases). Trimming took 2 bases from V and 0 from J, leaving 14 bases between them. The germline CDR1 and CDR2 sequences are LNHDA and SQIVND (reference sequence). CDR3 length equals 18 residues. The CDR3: CASSIQGFTSSGANVLTF. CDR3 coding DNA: TGTGCCAGTAGTATACAGGGTTTCACGTCCTCTGGGGCCAACGTCCTGACTTTC.

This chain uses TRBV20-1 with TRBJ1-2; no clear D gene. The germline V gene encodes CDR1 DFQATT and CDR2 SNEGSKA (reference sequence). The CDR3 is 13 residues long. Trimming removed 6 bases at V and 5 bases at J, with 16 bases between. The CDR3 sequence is CSALKTVEYGYTF. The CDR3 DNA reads TGCAGTGCCCTCAAAACAGTAGAGTATGGCTACACCTTC.

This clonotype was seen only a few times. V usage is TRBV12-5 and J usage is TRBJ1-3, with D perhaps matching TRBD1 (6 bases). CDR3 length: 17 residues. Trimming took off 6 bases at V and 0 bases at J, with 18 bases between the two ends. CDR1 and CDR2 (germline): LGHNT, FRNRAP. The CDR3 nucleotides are TGTGCTAGTGGCCAAATCAGGGGCTTGAGCTCTGGAAACACCATATATTTT. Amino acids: CASGQIRGLSSGNTIYF.

In nucleotides, the CDR3 is TGTGCCAGCAGTGAAGACCGACTTTTTAACTATGGCTACACCTTC. Its protein product is CASSEDRLFNYGYTF. This chain joins TRBV2 and TRBJ1-2; D remains ambiguous. The germline gives CDR1 SNHLY, CDR2 FYNNEI. The CDR3 contains 15 residues. Trimming left V 1 base short and J 1 base short, with 10 bases between.

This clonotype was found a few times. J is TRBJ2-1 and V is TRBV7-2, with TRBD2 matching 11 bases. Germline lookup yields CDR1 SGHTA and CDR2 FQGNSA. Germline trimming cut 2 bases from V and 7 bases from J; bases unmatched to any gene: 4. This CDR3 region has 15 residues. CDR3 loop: CASSLTSGSANEQFF. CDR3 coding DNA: TGTGCCAGCAGCTTAACTAGCGGGAGTGCTAATGAGCAGTTCTTC.

The CDR3 protein is CASSLEGLAQTDTQYF. In nucleotides, the CDR3 is TGTGCCAGCAGCTTAGAGGGACTAGCCCAAACAGATACGCAGTATTTT. The rearrangement uses TRBV7-8 and TRBJ2-3; the match to TRBD2 covers 9 bases. Per the germline V gene, CDR1 is SGHVS and CDR2 is FQNEAQ. Trimming took 1 base from V and 3 from J; bases not matched to a gene: 5. The CDR3 has 16 residues.

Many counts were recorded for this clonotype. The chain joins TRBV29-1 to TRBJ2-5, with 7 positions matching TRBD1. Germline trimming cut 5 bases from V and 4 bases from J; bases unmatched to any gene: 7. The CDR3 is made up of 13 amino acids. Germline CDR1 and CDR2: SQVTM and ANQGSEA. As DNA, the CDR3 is TGCAGCGTTCAACAGGGGTTTCGAGAGACCCAGTACTTC. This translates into CSVQQGFRETQYF.

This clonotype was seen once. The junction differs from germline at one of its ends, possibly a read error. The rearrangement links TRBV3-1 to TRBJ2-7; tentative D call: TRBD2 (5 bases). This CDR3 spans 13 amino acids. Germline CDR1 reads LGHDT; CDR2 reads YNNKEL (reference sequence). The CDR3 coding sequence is TGTGCCAGCAGCCACGCCGGGAACCCCGCTCCCCACTTC. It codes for CASSHAGNPAPHF.

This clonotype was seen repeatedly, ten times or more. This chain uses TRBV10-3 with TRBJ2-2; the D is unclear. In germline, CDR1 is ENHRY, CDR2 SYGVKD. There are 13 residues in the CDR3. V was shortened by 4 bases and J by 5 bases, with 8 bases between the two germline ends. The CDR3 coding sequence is TGTGCCATCAGTGGACCTGCGACCGGGGAGCTGTTTTTT. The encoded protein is CAISGPATGELFF.

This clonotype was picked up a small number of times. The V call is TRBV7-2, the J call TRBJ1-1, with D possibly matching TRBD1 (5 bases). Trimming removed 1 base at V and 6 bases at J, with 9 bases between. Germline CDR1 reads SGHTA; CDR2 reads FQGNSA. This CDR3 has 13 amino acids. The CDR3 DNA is TGTGCCAGCAGCTTAGTTCAGGGCTCTGAAGCTTTCTTT. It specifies CASSLVQGSEAFF. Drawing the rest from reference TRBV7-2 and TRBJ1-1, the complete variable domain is GAGVSQSPSNKVTEKGKDVELRCDPISGHTALYWYRQSLGQGLEFLIYFQGNSAPDKSGLPSDRFSAERTGGSVSTLTIQRTQQEDSAVYLCASSLVQGSEAFFGQGTRLTVV.

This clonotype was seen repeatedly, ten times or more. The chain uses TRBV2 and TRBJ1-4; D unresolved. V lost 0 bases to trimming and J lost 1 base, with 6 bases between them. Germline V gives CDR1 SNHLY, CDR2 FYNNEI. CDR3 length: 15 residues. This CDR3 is CASSEAGETNEKLFF. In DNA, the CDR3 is TGTGCCAGCAGTGAAGCCGGGGAAACTAATGAAAAACTGTTTTTT.

CDR3 sequence (DNA): TGTGCCAGCCAGCGGAGAGGGGGAGAGTACGAGCAGTACTTC. It yields the protein CASQRRGGEYEQYF. The chain recombines TRBV2 with TRBJ2-7, with a weak D call TRBD1 (6 bases). CDR3 length: 14 residues. The germline V gene has CDR1 SNHLY and CDR2 FYNNEI. V lost 8 bases and J 4 bases, leaving 18 bases between the germline ends.

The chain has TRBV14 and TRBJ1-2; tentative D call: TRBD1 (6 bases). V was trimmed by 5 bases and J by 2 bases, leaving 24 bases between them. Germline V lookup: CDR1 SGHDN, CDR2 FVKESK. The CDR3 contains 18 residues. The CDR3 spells CASSYYPQGTHFNYGYTF. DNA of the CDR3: TGTGCCAGCAGCTACTACCCCCAGGGGACCCACTTCAACTATGGCTACACCTTC.

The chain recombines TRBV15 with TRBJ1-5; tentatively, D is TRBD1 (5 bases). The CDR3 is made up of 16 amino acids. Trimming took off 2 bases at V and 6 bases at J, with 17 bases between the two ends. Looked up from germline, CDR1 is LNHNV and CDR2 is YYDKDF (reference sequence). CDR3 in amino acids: CATSRSPEGSGQPQHF. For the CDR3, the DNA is TGTGCCACCAGCAGAAGTCCAGAGGGGTCAGGTCAGCCCCAGCATTTT.

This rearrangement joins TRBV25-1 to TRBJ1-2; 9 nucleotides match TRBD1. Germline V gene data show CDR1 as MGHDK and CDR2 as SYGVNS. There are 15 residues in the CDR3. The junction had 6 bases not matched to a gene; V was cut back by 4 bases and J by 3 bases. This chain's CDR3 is CASSARTGVDYGYTF. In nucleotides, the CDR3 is TGTGCCAGCAGTGCCCGGACAGGGGTGGACTATGGCTACACCTTC.

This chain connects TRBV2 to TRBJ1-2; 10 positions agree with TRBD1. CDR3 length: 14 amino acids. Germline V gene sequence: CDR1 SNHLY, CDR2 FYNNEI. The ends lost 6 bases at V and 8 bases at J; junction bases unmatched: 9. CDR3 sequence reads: CASRIGQGVGGYTF. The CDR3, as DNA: TGTGCCAGCAGAATAGGACAGGGGGTCGGAGGCTACACCTTC.

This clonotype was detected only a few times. The DNA for the CDR3 is TGTGCCAGCAACCCAACCAGGCTTTTGCACACTGAAGCTTTCTTT. It specifies CASNPTRLLHTEAFF. The rearrangement uses TRBV12-3 or TRBV12-4 and TRBJ1-1; D is unclear. This CDR3 contains 15 residues. V gave up 7 bases and J gave up 3 bases, with 18 bases separating them.

The CDR3 spells CASSLLGDRGIYSNQPQHF. The CDR3 region has the DNA TGTGCCAGCAGCTTGTTAGGGGACAGGGGGATTTATAGCAATCAGCCCCAGCATTTT. The rearrangement uses TRBV11-2 and TRBJ1-5; 11 positions agree with TRBD1. V lost 3 bases and J lost 0; bases outside the gene matches: 10. CDR1 SGHAT and CDR2 FQNNGV come from the germline V gene. The CDR3 length is 19 residues.